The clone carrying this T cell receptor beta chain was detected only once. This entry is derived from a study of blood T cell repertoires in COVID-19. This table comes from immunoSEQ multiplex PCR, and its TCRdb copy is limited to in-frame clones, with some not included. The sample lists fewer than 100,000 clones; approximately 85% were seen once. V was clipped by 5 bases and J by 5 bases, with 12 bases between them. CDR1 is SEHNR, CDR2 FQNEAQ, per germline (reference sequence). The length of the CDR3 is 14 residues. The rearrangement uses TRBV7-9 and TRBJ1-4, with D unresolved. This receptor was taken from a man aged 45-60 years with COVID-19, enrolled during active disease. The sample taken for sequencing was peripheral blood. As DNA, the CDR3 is TGTGCCAGCAGCCAGGCGGGGTGGAATGAAAAACTGTTTTTT. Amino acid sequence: CASSQAGWNEKLFF. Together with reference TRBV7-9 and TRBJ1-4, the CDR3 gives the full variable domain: DTGVSQNPRHKITKRGQNVTFRCDPISEHNRLYWYRQTLGQGPEFLTYFQNEAQLEKSRLLSDRFSAERPKGSFSTLEIQRTEQGDSAMYLCASSQAGWNEKLFFGSGTQLSVL.